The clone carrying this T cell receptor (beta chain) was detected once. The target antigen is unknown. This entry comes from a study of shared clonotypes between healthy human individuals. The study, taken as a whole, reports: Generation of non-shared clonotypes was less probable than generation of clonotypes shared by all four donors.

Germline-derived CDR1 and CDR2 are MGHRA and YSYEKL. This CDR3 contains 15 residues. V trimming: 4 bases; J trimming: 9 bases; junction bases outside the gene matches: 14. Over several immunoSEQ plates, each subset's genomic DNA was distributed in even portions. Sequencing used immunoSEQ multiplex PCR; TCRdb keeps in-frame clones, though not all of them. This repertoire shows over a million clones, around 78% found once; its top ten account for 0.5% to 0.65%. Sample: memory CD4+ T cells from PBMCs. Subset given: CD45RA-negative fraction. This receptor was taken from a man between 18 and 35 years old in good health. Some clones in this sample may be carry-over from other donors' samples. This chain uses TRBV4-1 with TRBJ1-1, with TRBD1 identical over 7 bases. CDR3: CASSLRHPDRDKAFF. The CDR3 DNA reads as TGCGCCAGCAGCCTTAGACACCCCGACAGGGACAAAGCTTTCTTT.